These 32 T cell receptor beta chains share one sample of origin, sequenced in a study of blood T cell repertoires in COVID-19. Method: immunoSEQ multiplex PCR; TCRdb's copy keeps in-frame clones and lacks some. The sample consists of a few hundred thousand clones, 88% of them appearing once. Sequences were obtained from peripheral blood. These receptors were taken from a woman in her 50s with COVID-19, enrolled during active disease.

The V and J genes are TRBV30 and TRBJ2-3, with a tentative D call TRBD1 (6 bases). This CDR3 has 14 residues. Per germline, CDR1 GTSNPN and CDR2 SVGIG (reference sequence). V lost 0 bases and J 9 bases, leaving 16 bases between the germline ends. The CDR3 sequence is CAWSVSTGKRTQYF. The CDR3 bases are TGTGCCTGGAGTGTATCTACAGGGAAGCGGACGCAGTATTTT.

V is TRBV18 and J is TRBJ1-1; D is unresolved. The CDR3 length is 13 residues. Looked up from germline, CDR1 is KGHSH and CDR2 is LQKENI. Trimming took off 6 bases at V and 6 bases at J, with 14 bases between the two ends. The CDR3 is CASSLGVGAEAFF. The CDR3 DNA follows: TGTGCCAGCTCCCTGGGCGTCGGGGCTGAAGCTTTCTTT. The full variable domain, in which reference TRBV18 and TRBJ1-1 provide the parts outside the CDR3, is NAGVMQNPRHLVRRRGQEARLRCSPMKGHSHVYWYRQLPEEGLKFMVYLQKENIIDESGMPKERFSAEFPKEGPSILRIQQVVRGDSAAYFCASSLGVGAEAFFGQGTRLTVV.

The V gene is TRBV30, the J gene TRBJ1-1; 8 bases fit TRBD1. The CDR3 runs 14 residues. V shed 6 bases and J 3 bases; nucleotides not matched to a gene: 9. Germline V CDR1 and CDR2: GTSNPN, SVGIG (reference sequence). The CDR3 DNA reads TGTGCCTGTGAGGGTGCAGGGGGCTACACTGAAGCTTTCTTT. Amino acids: CACEGAGGYTEAFF.

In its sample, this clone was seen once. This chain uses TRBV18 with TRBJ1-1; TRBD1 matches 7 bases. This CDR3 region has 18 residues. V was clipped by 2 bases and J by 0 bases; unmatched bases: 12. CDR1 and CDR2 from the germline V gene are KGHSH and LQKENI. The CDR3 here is CASSPRVLLRGVNTEAFF. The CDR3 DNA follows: TGTGCCAGCTCACCAAGGGTGCTCCTCAGGGGGGTGAACACTGAAGCTTTCTTT.

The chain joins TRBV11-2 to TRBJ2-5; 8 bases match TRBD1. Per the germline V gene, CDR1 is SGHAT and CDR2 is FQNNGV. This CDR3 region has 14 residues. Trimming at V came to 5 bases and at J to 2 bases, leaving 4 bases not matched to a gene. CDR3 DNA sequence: TGTGCCAGCAGCCCTGGACAGGGACAAGAGACCCAGTACTTC. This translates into CASSPGQGQETQYF.

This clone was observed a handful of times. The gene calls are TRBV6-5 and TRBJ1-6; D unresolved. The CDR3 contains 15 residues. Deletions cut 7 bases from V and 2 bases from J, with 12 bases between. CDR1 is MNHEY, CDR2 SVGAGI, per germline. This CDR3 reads CASTLRGTYNSPLHF. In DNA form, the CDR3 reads TGTGCCAGCACCCTGAGAGGGACCTATAATTCACCCCTCCACTTT.

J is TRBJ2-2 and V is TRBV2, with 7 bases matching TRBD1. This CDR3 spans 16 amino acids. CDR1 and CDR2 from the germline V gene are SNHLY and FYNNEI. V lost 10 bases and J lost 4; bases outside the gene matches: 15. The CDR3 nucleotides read TGTGCCACTTCGTCCCGGGACAGCCATGGCACCGGGGAGCTGTTTTTT. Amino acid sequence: CATSSRDSHGTGELFF.

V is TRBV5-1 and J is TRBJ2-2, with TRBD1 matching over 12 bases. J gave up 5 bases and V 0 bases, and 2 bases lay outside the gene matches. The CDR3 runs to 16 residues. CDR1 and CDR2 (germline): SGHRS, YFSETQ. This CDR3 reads CASSLAGQGATGELFF. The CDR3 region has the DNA TGCGCCAGCAGCTTGGCGGGACAGGGGGCAACCGGGGAGCTGTTTTTT.

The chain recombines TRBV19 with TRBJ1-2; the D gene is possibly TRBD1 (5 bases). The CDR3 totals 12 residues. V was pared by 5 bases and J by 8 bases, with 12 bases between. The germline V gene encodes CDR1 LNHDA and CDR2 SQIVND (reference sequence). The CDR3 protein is CASSWTNGGYTF. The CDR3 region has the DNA TGTGCCAGTAGTTGGACAAATGGAGGCTACACCTTC.

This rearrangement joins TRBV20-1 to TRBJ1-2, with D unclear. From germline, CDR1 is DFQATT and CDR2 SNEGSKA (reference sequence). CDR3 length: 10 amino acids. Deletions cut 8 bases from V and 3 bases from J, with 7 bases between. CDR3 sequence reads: CSPPHYGYTF. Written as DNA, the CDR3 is TGCAGTCCCCCTCACTATGGCTACACCTTC.

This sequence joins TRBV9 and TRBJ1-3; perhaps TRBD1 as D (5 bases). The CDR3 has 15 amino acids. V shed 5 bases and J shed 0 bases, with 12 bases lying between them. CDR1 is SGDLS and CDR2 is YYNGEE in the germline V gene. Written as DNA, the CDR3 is TGTGCCAGCAGTGATACAGGATACTCTGGAAACACCATATATTTT. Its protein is CASSDTGYSGNTIYF. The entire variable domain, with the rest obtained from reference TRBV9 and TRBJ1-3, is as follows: DSGVTQTPKHLITATGQRVTLRCSPRSGDLSVYWYQQSLDQGLQFLIQYYNGEERAKGNILERFSAQQFPDLHSELNLSSLELGDSALYFCASSDTGYSGNTIYFGEGSWLTVV.

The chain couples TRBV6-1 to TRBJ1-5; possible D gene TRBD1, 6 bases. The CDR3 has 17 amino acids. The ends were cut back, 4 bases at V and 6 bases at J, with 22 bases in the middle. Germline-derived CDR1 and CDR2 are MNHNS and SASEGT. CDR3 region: CASSASGVVTSGQPQHF. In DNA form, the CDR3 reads TGTGCCAGCAGTGCGTCAGGGGTGGTTACTTCGGGTCAGCCCCAGCATTTT.

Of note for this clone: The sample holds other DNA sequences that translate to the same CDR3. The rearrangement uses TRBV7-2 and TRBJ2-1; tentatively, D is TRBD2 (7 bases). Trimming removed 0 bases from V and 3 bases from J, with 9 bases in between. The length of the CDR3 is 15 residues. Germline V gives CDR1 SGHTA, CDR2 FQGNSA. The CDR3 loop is CASSLAGGLYNEQFF. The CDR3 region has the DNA TGTGCCAGCAGCTTAGCGGGGGGGCTCTACAATGAGCAGTTCTTC.

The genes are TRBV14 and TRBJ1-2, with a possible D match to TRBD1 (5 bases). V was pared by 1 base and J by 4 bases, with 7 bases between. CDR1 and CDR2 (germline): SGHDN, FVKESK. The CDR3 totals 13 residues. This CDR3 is CASSQGDSYGYTF. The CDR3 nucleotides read TGTGCCAGCAGCCAAGGAGACAGCTATGGCTACACCTTC.

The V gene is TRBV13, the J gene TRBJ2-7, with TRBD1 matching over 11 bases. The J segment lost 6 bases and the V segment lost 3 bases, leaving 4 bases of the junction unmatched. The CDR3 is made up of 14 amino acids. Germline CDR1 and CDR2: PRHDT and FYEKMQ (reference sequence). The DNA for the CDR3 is TGTGCCAGCAGCTTTTCCGGGACAGGGGGCGAGCAGTACTTC. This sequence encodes CASSFSGTGGEQYF.

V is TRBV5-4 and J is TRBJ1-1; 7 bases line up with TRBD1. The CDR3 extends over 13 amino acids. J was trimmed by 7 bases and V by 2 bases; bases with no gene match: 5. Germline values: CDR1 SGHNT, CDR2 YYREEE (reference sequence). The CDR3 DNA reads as TGTGCCAGCAGCTTAGAGACAGGGAATGAAGCTTTCTTT. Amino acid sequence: CASSLETGNEAFF. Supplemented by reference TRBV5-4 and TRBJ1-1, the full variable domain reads ETGVTQSPTHLIKTRGQQVTLRCSSQSGHNTVSWYQQALGQGPQFIFQYYREEENGRGNFPPRFSGLQFPNYSSELNVNALELDDSALYLCASSLETGNEAFFGQGTRLTVV.

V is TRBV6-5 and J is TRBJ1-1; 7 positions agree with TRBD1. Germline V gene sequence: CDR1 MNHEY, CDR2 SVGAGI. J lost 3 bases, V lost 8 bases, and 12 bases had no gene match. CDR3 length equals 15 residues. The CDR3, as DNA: TGTGCCAGCCTAAGGGCCACAGGGGTTGACACTGAAGCTTTCTTT. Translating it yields CASLRATGVDTEAFF.

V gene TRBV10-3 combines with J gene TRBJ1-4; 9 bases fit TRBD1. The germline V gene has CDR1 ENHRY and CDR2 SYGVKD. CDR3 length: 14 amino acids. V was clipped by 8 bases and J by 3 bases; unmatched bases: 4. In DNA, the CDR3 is TGTGCCATCGCCAGACAGGGGGCTAATGAAAAACTGTTTTTT. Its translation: CAIARQGANEKLFF.

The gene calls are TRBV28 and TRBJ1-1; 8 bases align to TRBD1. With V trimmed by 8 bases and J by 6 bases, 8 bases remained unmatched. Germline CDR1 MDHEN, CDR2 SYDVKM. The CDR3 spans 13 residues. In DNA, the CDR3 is TGTGCCAGCGGAGGACAGGGCAGGGCTGAAGCTTTCTTT. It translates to CASGGQGRAEAFF.

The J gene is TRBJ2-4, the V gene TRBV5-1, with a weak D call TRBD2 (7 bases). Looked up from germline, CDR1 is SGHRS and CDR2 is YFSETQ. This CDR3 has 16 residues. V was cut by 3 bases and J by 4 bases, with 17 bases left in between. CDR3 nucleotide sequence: TGCGCCAGCAGCTCCTCCCGGGGAGGGGGGAAAAACATTCAGTACTTC. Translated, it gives CASSSSRGGGKNIQYF.

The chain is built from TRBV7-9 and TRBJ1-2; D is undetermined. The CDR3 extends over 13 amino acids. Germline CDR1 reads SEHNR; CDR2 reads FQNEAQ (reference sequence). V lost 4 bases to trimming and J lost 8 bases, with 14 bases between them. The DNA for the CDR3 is TGTGCCAGCAGCTCCTCGGGGAGGTGGGGCTACACCTTC. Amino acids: CASSSSGRWGYTF.

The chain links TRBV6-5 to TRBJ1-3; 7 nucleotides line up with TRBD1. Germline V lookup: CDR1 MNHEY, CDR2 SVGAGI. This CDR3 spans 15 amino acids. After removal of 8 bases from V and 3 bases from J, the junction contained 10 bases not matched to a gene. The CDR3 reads CASARDSQNGNTIYF. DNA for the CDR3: TGTGCCAGCGCCAGGGACAGCCAAAATGGAAACACCATATATTTT.

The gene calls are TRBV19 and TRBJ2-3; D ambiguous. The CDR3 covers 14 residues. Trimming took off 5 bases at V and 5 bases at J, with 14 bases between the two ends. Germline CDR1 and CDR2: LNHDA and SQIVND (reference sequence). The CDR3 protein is CASSWRQRRDTQYF. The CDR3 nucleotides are TGTGCCAGTAGTTGGCGTCAGAGGAGAGATACGCAGTATTTT.

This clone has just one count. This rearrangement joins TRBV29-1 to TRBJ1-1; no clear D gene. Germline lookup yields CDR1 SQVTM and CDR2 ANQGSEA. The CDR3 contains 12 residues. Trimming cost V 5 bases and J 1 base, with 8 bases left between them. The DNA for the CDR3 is TGCAGCGTTAAGGCAGGGAACACTGAAGCTTTCTTT. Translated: CSVKAGNTEAFF.

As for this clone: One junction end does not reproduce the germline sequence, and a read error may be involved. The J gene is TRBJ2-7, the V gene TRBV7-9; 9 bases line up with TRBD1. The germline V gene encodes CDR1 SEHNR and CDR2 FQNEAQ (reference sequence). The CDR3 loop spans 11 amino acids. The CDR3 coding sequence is TGTGCCAGCAGTGAGCCCGGGACAGGGTCCTTC. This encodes CASSEPGTGSF.

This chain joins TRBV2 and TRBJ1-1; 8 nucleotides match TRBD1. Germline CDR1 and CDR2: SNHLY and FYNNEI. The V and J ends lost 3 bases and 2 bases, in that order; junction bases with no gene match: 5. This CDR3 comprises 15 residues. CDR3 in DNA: TGTGCCAGCAGTGATTGGACAGGGACCAACACTGAAGCTTTCTTT. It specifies CASSDWTGTNTEAFF.

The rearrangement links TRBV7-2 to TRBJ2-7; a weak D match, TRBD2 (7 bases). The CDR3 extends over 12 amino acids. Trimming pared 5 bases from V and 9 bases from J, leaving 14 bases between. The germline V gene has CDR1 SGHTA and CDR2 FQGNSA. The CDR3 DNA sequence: TGTGCCAGCAGCCTAAACAGGGAGGGGCAGTACTTC. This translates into CASSLNREGQYF.

CDR3 sequence (DNA): TGTGCCAGTAGTATTGTCTCGGACAGGGACACTGAAGCTTTCTTT. Its protein is CASSIVSDRDTEAFF. This chain joins TRBV19 and TRBJ1-1; TRBD1 aligns across 8 bases. From germline, CDR1 is LNHDA and CDR2 SQIVND (reference sequence). The CDR3 has 15 amino acids. V lost 3 bases to trimming and J lost 3 bases; unmatched junction nucleotides: 6.

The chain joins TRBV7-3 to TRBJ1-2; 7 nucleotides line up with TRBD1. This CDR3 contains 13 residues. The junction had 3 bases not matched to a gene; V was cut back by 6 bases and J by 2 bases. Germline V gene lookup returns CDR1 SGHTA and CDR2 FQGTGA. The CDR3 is CASSPDRNYGYTF. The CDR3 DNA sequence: TGTGCCAGCAGTCCGGACAGGAACTATGGCTACACCTTC.

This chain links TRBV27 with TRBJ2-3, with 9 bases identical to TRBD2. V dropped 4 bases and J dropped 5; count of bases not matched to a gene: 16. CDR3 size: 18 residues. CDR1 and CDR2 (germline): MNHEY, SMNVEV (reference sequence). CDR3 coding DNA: TGTGCCAGCAGTTCCACCGGAGCGGGGGGTCCGGTACGAGATACGCAGTATTTT. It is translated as CASSSTGAGGPVRDTQYF.

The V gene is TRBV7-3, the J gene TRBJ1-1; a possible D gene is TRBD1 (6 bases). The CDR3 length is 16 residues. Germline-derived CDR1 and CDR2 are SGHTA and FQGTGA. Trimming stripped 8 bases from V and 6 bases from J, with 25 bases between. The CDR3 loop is CASAMGFGGGRAEAFF. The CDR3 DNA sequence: TGTGCCAGCGCGATGGGCTTCGGGGGCGGGAGGGCTGAAGCTTTCTTT.

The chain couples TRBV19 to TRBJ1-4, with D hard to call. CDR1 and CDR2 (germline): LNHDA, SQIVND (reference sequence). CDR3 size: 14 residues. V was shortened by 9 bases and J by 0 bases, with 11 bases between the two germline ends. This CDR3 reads CASRKTSTNEKLFF. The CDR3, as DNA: TGTGCCAGCCGGAAGACATCAACTAATGAAAAACTGTTTTTT.